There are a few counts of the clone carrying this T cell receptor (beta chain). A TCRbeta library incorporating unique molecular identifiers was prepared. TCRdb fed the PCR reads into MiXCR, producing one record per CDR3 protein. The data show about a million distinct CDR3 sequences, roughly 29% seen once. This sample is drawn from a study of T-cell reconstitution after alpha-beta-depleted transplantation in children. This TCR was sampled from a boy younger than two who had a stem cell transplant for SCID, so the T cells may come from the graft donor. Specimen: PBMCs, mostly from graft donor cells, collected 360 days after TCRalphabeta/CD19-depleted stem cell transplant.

The CDR3 sequence: CASSQGDLGTQYF. CDR3 in DNA: TGTGCCAGCAGCCAAGGGGACTTGGGTACGCAGTATTTT. The J gene is TRBJ2-3, the V gene TRBV4-2; possible D gene TRBD2, 6 bases. The CDR3 runs to 13 residues. CDR1 and CDR2 from the germline V gene are LGHNA and YNFKEQ. V was cut by 1 base and J by 8 bases, with 10 bases left in between.